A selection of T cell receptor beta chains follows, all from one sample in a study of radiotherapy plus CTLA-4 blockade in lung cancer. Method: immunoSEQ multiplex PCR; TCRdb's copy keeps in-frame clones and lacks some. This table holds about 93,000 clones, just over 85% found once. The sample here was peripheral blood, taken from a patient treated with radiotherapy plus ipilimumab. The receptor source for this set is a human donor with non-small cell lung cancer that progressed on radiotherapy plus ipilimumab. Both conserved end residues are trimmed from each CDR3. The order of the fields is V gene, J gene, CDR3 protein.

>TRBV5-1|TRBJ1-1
ASSLGAGGGTEAF
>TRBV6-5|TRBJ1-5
ASGEGPQPQH
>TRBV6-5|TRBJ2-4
ASSSSLGLHIQY
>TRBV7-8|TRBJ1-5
ASSRTWEPNQPQH
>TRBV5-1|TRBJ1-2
ASSLGTTPNYGYT
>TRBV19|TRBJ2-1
ASSSHSSYNEQF
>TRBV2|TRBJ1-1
ASVGTPGLTEAF
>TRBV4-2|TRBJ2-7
ASSQGREGVGYEQY
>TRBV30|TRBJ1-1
AWSGRILNTEAF
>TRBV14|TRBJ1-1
ASSPAGQGVNTEAF
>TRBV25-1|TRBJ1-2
ASSDRIALGYT
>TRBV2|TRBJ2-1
ASSEGGRAVFLF
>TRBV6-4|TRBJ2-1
ASSDRPLAGLSSSYNEQF
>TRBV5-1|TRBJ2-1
ASSLREVYNEQF
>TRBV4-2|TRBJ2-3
ASSIAGERVDTQY
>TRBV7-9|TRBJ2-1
ASSLGGRSGNEQF
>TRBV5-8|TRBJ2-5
ASSSGRSAGGGQETQY
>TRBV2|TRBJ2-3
ASSEARGSYDTQY
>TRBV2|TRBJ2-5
ASTGGTETQY
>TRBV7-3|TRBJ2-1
ASSFQRGSGNEQF
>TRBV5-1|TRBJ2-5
ASSLSGPRETQY
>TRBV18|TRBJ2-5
ASSPQRGPGTQY
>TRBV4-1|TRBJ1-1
ASSQASWNTEAF
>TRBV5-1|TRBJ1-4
ASSLDGGVGEKLF
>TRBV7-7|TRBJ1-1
ASSRVPLGQMNTEAF
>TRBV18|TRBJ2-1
ASSPFGRASSYNEQF
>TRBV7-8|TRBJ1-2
ASSLDWSGYGYT
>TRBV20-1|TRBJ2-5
SARSWGTQY
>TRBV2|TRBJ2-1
ASSQHPQSNEQF
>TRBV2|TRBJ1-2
ASRTDGDGYT
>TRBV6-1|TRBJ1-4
ASRRLSRGEKLF
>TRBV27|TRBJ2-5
ASSFRATQETQY
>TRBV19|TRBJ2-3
ASTLSGSSTDTQY
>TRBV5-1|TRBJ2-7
ASSLDGQGAVYEQY
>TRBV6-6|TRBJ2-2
ASRYRETANTGELF
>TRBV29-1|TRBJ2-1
SVVSAGEGQF
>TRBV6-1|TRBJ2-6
ASRENGVLGANVLT
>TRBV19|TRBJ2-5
ASRLGGIGQTQY
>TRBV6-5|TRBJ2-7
ASSYSSYEQY